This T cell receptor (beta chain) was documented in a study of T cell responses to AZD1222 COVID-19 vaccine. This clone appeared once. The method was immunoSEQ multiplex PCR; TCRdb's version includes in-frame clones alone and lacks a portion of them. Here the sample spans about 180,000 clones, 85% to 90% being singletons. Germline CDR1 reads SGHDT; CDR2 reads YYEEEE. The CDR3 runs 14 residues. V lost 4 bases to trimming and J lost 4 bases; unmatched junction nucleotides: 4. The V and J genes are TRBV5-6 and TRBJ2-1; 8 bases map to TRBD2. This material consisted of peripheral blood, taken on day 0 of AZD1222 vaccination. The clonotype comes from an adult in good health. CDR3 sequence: CASSRGGSYNEQFF. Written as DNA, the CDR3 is TGTGCCAGCAGCCGGGGGGGTTCATACAATGAGCAGTTCTTC.